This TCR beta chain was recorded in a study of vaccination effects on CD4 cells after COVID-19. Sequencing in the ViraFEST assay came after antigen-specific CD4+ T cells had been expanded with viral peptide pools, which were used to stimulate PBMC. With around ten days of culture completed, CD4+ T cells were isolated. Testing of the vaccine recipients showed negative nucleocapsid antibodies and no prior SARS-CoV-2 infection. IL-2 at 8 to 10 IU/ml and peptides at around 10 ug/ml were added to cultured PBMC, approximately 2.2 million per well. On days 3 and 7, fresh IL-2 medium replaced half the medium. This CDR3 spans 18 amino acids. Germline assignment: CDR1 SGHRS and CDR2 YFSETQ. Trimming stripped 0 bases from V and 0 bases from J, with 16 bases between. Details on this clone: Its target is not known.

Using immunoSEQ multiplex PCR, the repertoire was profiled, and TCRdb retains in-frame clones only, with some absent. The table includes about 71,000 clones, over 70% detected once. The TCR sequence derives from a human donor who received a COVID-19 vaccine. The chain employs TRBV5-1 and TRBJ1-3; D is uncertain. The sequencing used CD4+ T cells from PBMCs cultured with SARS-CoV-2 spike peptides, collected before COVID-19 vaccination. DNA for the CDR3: TGCGCCAGCAGCTTGGAATGGGCAGGTCCGAGCTCTGGAAACACCATATATTTT. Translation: CASSLEWAGPSSGNTIYF.